These T cell receptor beta chains were read from a single sample in a study of OX40 agonist ivuxolimab in advanced cancers. Profiled with immunoSEQ multiplex PCR; TCRdb holds only in-frame clones, not every one. There are fewer than 35,000 clones in the sample; roughly nine tenths occur only once, and 0.92% lies in the top ten. The specimen was CD4+ or CD8+ T cells sorted from blood, collected in a trial of the OX40 agonist ivuxolimab. All receptors come from an adult with an advanced solid tumor such as melanoma, head and neck, liver or kidney cancer. CDR3s include the opening cysteine and the closing phenylalanine or tryptophan. Each record gives: clone size, D gene, CDR3 length, J gene, V gene, CDR3 protein, CDR3 DNA. The D gene is left open where the match is weak. Size is omitted from some rows. Given values are once, few, many or a class for expanded clones.

size: .; D: .; length: 15; J: TRBJ1-5; V: TRBV30; CDR3: CAWSVVAGGHQSQHF; DNA: TGTGCCTGGAGTGTAGTCGCAGGCGGGCATCAGTCCCAGCATTTT
size: .; D: .; length: 13; J: TRBJ1-4; V: TRBV10-3; CDR3: CAITEGVEEKLFF; DNA: TGTGCCATCACGGAAGGGGTGGAGGAAAAACTGTTTTTT
size: .; D: .; length: 14; J: TRBJ2-4; V: TRBV30; CDR3: CAWGQSLAKNIQYF; DNA: TGTGCCTGGGGGCAGTCCCTAGCCAAAAACATTCAGTACTTC
size: .; D: .; length: 13; J: TRBJ2-1; V: TRBV5-1; CDR3: CASSLGSYNEQFF; DNA: TGCGCCAGCAGCTTGGGCAGCTACAATGAGCAGTTCTTC
size: once; D: .; length: 14; J: TRBJ2-5; V: TRBV5-6; CDR3: CASSLLSLQETQYF; DNA: TGTGCCAGCAGCTTGTTGAGTCTCCAAGAGACCCAGTACTTC
size: .; D: .; length: 16; J: TRBJ1-1; V: TRBV5-4; CDR3: CASSPVGDPGYTEAFF; DNA: TGTGCCAGCAGCCCTGTAGGGGATCCAGGCTACACTGAAGCTTTCTTT
size: .; D: .; length: 14; J: TRBJ2-7; V: TRBV5-4; CDR3: CASSSFATTYEQYF; DNA: TGTGCCAGCAGCTCATTTGCGACTACCTACGAGCAGTACTTC
size: few; D: .; length: 13; J: TRBJ2-1; V: TRBV19; CDR3: CASTRRQGGEQFF; DNA: TGTGCCAGTACCCGACGGCAGGGGGGTGAGCAGTTCTTC
size: .; D: .; length: 16; J: TRBJ2-1; V: TRBV25-1; CDR3: CASSDQPGAPDNEQFF; DNA: TGTGCCAGCAGTGACCAACCGGGGGCCCCCGACAATGAGCAGTTCTTC
size: .; D: .; length: 14; J: TRBJ1-5; V: TRBV28; CDR3: CASSLLGRWQPQHF; DNA: TGTGCCAGCAGTTTATTGGGGCGTTGGCAGCCCCAGCATTTT